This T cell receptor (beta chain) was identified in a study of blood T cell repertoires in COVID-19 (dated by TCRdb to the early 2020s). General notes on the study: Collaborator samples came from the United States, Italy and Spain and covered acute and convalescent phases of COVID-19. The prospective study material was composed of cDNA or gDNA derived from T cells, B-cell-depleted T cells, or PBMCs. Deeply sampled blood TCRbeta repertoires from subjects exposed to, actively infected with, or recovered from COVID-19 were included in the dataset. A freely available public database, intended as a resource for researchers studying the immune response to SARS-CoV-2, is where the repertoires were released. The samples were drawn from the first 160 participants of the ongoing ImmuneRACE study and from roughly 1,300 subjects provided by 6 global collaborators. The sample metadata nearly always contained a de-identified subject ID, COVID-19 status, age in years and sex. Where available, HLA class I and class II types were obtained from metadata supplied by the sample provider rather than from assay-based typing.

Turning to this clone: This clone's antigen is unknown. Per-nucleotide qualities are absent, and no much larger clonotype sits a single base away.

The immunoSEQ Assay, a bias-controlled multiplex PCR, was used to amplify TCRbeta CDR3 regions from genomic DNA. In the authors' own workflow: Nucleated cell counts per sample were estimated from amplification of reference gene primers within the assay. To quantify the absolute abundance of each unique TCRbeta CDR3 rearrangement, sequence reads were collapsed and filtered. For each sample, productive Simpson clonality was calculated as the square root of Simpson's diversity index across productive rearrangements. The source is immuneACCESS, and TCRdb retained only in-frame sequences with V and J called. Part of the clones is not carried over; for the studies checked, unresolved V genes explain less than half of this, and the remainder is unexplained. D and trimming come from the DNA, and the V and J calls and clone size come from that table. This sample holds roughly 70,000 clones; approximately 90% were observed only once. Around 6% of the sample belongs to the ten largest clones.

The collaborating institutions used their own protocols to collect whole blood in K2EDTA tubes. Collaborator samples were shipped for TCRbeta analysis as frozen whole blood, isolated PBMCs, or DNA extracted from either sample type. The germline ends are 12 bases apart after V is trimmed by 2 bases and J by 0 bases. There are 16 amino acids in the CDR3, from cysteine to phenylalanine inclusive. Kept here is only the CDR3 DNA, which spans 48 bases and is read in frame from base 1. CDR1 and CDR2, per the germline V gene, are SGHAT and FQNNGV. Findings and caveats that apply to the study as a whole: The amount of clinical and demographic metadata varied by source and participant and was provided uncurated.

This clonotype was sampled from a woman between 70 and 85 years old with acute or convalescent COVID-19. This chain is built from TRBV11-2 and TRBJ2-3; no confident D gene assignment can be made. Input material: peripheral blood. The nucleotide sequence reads TGTGCCAGCAGCTTAATCCGGAGATTAAGCACAGATACGCAGTATTTT. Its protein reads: CASSLIRRLSTDTQYF.